What follows are 8 T cell receptor beta chains derived from one specimen sequenced in a study of blood T cell repertoires in COVID-19. Generated by immunoSEQ multiplex PCR, the TCRdb table keeps only in-frame clones and is missing some. This table has 210,000 or so clones, approximately 84% appearing once. The specimen sequenced was peripheral blood. The source is a man between 50 and 59 years old with acute or convalescent COVID-19.

Details on this clone: Other DNA sequences in this specimen translate into the identical CDR3. The chain is built from TRBV5-1 and TRBJ1-2; 10 positions agree with TRBD1. This CDR3 is 13 amino acids long. Per germline, CDR1 SGHRS and CDR2 YFSETQ. The V and J ends lost 2 bases and 7 bases, in that order; junction bases with no gene match: 2. CDR3 in amino acids: CASSFGQGGGYTF. CDR3 sequence (DNA): TGCGCCAGCAGCTTCGGACAGGGGGGTGGCTACACCTTC.

The chain couples TRBV6-5 to TRBJ1-5; a weak D match, TRBD1 (5 bases). Germline V lookup: CDR1 MNHEY, CDR2 SVGAGI. This CDR3 comprises 15 residues. The V and J ends lost 6 bases and 1 base respectively, with 13 bases between them. The CDR3 DNA follows: TGTGCCAGCAGCCAAGACAGATCCAGCAATCAGCCCCAGCATTTT. This translates into CASSQDRSSNQPQHF.

The chain employs TRBV7-6 and TRBJ2-7; the D gene is possibly TRBD2 (5 bases). The CDR3 contains 16 residues. The V end lost 5 bases, the J end lost 5 bases, and 22 bases lay between the germline ends. Germline V lookup: CDR1 SGHVS, CDR2 FNYEAQ. The CDR3 loop reads CASSPLVDYNRDEQYF. CDR3 nucleotides: TGTGCCAGCAGCCCCCTCGTCGACTACAATCGTGACGAGCAGTACTTC. Filled out from reference TRBV7-6 and TRBJ2-7, the complete variable domain reads GAGVSQSPRYKVTKRGQDVALRCDPISGHVSLYWYRQALGQGPEFLTYFNYEAQQDKSGLPNDRFSAERPEGSISTLTIQRTEQRDSAMYRCASSPLVDYNRDEQYFGPGTRLTVT.

This chain uses TRBV10-1 with TRBJ2-7; D is undetermined. The CDR3 is made up of 13 amino acids. Trimming stripped 3 bases from V and 1 base from J, with 7 bases between. CDR1 and CDR2 (germline): WNHNN, SYGVQD (reference sequence). The CDR3 nucleotides read TGCGCCAGCAGTGAACCCGAGTCCTACGAGCAGTACTTC. This codes for CASSEPESYEQYF.

The chain couples TRBV7-9 to TRBJ1-1; 7 positions match TRBD1. Germline CDR1 is SEHNR and CDR2 is FQNEAQ (reference sequence). The CDR3 is 14 amino acids. The J segment lost 1 base and the V segment lost 3 bases, leaving 2 bases of the junction unmatched. CDR3 residues: CASSFGQANTEAFF. CDR3 nucleotide sequence: TGTGCCAGCAGCTTTGGACAGGCGAACACTGAAGCTTTCTTT.

This clone turned up a few times. The chain links TRBV15 to TRBJ1-2, with a possible D match to TRBD1 (5 bases). Germline V gene sequence: CDR1 LNHNV, CDR2 YYDKDF (reference sequence). There are 16 residues in the CDR3. V was pared by 5 bases and J by 2 bases, with 18 bases between. CDR3 in amino acids: CATSGPPAGPNYGYTF. CDR3 DNA sequence: TGTGCCACCAGCGGCCCACCTGCGGGACCGAACTATGGCTACACCTTC.

This chain uses TRBV5-8 with TRBJ1-5; TRBD1 matches at 8 bases. This CDR3 comprises 15 residues. With V trimmed by 4 bases and J by 7 bases, 10 bases remained unmatched. CDR1 is SGHTS, CDR2 YDEGEE, per germline. The CDR3 DNA reads as TGTGCCAGCAGCCCCGGGACAGGCGTAGTGCAGCCCCAGCATTTT. Protein product: CASSPGTGVVQPQHF.

CDR3 in amino acids: CASSDPGTSSYEQYF. In DNA form, the CDR3 reads TGCGCCAGCAGTGACCCCGGGACTAGCAGCTACGAGCAGTACTTC. This chain links TRBV10-1 with TRBJ2-7; 9 bases fit TRBD2. V was clipped by 3 bases and J by 3 bases; unmatched bases: 6. The V gene's germline CDR1 is WNHNN and CDR2 SYGVQD (reference sequence). The CDR3 is made up of 15 amino acids.